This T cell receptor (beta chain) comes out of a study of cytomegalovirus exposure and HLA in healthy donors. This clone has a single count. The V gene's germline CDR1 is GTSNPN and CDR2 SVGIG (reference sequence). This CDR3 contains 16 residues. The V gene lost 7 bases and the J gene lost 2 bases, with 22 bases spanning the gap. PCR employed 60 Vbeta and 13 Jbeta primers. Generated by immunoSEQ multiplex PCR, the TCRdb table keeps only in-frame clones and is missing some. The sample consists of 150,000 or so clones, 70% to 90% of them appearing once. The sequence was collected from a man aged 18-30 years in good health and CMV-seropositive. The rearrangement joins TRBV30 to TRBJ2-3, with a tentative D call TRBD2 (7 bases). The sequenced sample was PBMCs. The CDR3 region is CASRGGEELPTDTQYF. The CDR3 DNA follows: TGTGCCTCCCGCGGGGGCGAGGAACTACCCACAGATACGCAGTATTTT. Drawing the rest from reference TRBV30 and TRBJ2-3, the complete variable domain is SQTIHQWPATLVQPVGSPLSLECTVEGTSNPNLYWYRQAAGRGLQLLFYSVGIGQISSEVPQNLSASRPQDRQFILSSKKLLLSDSGFYLCASRGGEELPTDTQYFGPGTRLTVL.